This TCR beta chain was sequenced in a study of CD8 T cells in Susac syndrome. This CDR3 has 14 amino acids. Germline assignment: CDR1 LNHDA and CDR2 SQIVND (reference sequence). The V segment lost 6 bases and the J segment 5 bases; nucleotides outside the gene matches: 9. The RNA input was 0.5 to 1 ug, and it was reverse transcribed with random hexamers. TCRdb re-called the immunoSEQ multiplex PCR reads with MiXCR, one entry per CDR3 protein. The data hold 100,000 to 150,000 distinct CDR3 sequences, with around 95% observed a single time. This rearrangement joins TRBV19 to TRBJ2-7, with TRBD2 matching over 8 bases. Source material: CD4+ T cells from PBMCs. This clonotype originated in a human donor in good health. The CDR3 nucleotides are TGTGCCAGTAGCAACCTAGCGGGTTACGACGAGCAGTACTTC. Amino acids: CASSNLAGYDEQYF.